These T cell receptor beta chains were read from a single sample in a study of CD8 T cells in ankylosing spondylitis. TCRdb re-derived calls from the 5' RACE reads in MiXCR, one entry per CDR3 protein. The table includes approximately 400,000 distinct CDR3 sequences, 15% to 20% detected once. The sample consisted of blood, either unsorted or a sorted T cell fraction (not recorded which). These receptors were obtained from a male donor with ankylosing spondylitis. CDR3s leave out the opening cysteine and the closing phenylalanine or tryptophan. Each record gives: V gene, J gene, CDR3 protein.

>TRBV5-1|TRBJ1-4
ASSLGGSANEKLF
>TRBV9|TRBJ2-7
ASSVASGNYEQY
>TRBV5-1|TRBJ2-5
ASSSRGVETQY
>TRBV18|TRBJ2-3
ASSPPIRDTQY
>TRBV6-5|TRBJ2-3
ASRTRQGRTDTQY
>TRBV9|TRBJ2-2
ASSASGLAGNQMDLARDAGELF
>TRBV20-1|TRBJ2-2
SASGGGELF
>TRBV5-4|TRBJ1-1
ASSLRQGAGVGEAF
>TRBV2|TRBJ1-5
ASKGDSNQPQH
>TRBV29-1|TRBJ2-7
SVEDRVAYEQY
>TRBV6-2/TRBV6-3|TRBJ2-7
ASRTSGRANEQY
>TRBV18|TRBJ1-2
ASSPPGQGAVEDGYT
>TRBV6-1|TRBJ1-5
ASSTDGGGNQPQH
>TRBV15|TRBJ2-3
ATSRDLRRRENTDTQY
>TRBV12-3/TRBV12-4|TRBJ1-5
ASSLNTAYQH
>TRBV5-1|TRBJ1-1
ASSWGQGQTNTEAF
>TRBV30|TRBJ2-7
AWGDRESSYEQY
>TRBV5-1|TRBJ1-5
ASSLEGAGNQPQH
>TRBV30|TRBJ2-6
AWSVHLTGWNKANVLT
>TRBV6-5|TRBJ1-2
ASSYGQGGPYGYT
>TRBV6-2/TRBV6-3|TRBJ2-5
ASRGQVRETQY
>TRBV5-1|TRBJ2-1
ASTDRGGSGGYNEQF
>TRBV12-3/TRBV12-4|TRBJ2-7
ASSRGKLGYEQY
>TRBV6-2/TRBV6-3|TRBJ2-2
ASSYISGTGVTGELF
>TRBV12-3/TRBV12-4|TRBJ2-5
ASSLDGRETQY
>TRBV29-1|TRBJ1-5
SGDQPQH
>TRBV27|TRBJ2-7
ASSLLGGFDDEQY
>TRBV7-2|TRBJ2-3
ASSTGLAADTQY
>TRBV12-3/TRBV12-4|TRBJ2-5
ASSPRGSWETQY
>TRBV6-1|TRBJ1-2
ASSEAGWNGYT
>TRBV28|TRBJ1-5
ASSLELNQPQH
>TRBV28|TRBJ2-4
ASSATGTGGFVQY
>TRBV4-1|TRBJ2-4
ASSQDPGAKNIQY
>TRBV5-1|TRBJ2-7
ASSSSEGSLEQY
>TRBV6-1|TRBJ1-2
ASSTGTGGGYT
>TRBV3-1|TRBJ1-2
ASSHRQGSRNGYT
>TRBV12-3/TRBV12-4|TRBJ2-1
ASSPSGVAGGQF
>TRBV20-1|TRBJ2-3
SARAGGGDTQY
>TRBV6-5|TRBJ2-3
ASSYGHHTDTQY
>TRBV18|TRBJ2-2
ASSPLSGELF
>TRBV2|TRBJ2-7
ASSEELVSYEQY